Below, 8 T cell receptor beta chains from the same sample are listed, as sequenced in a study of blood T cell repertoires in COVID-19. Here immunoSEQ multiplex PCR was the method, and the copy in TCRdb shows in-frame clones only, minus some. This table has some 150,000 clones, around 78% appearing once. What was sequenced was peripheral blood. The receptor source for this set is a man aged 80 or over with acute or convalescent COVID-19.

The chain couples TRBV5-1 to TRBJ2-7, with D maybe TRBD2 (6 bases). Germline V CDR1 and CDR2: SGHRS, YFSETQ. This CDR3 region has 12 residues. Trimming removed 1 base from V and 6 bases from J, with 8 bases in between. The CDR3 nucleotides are TGCGCCAGCAGCTTGTCGGGGGTCGAGCAGTACTTC. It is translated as CASSLSGVEQYF. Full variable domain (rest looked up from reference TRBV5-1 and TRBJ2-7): KAGVTQTPRYLIKTRGQQVTLSCSPISGHRSVSWYQQTPGQGLQFLFEYFSETQRNKGNFPGRFSGRQFSNSRSEMNVSTLELGDSALYLCASSLSGVEQYFGPGTRLTVT.

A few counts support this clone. CDR3 residues: CASSLGAGGVVEKLFF. The CDR3 nucleotides read TGTGCCAGCAGCTTGGGGGCAGGGGGAGTCGTTGAAAAACTGTTTTTT. The J gene is TRBJ1-4, the V gene TRBV5-4; 7 nucleotides agree with TRBD1. CDR1 is SGHNT, CDR2 YYREEE, per germline (reference sequence). The CDR3 length is 16 residues. J lost 7 bases, V lost 0 bases, and 9 bases had no gene match.

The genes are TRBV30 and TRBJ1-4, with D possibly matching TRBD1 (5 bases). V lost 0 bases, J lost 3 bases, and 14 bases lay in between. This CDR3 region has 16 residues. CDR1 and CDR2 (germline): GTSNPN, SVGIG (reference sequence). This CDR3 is CAWSVGQGGSNEKLFF. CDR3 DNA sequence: TGTGCCTGGAGTGTCGGGCAGGGAGGTTCTAATGAAAAACTGTTTTTT.

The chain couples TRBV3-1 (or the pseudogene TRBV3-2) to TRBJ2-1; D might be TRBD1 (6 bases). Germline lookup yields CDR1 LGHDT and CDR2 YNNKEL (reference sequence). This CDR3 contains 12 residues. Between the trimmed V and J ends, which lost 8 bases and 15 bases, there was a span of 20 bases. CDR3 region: CASGEDRDTTFF. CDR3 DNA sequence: TGTGCCAGCGGAGAGGACCGGGACACTACGTTCTTC.

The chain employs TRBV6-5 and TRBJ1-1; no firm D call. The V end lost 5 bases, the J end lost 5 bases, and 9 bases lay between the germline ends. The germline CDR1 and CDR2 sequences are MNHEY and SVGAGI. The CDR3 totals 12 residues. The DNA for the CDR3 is TGTGCCAGCAGTAGGAGGGTTACTGAAGCTTTCTTT. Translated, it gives CASSRRVTEAFF.

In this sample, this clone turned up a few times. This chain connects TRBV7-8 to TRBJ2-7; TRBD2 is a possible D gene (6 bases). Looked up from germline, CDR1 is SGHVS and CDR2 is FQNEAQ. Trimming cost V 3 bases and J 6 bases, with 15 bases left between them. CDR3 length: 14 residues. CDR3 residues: CASSLGLWVAEQYV. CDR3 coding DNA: TGTGCCAGCAGCTTGGGACTGTGGGTTGCCGAGCAGTACGTC.

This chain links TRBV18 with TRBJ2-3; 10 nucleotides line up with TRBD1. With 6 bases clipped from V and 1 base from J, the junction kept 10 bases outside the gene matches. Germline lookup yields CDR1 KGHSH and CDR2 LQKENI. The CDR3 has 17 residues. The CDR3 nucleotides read TGTGCCAGCTCGGAAGCCGGGACAGGGGAAGGCACAGATACGCAGTATTTT. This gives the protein CASSEAGTGEGTDTQYF.

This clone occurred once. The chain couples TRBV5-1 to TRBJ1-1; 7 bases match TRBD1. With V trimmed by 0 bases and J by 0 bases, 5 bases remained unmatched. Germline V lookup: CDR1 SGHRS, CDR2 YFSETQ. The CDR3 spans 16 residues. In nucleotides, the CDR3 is TGCGCCAGCAGCTTGGCCCGGGACAGACTGAACACTGAAGCTTTCTTT. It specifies CASSLARDRLNTEAFF.